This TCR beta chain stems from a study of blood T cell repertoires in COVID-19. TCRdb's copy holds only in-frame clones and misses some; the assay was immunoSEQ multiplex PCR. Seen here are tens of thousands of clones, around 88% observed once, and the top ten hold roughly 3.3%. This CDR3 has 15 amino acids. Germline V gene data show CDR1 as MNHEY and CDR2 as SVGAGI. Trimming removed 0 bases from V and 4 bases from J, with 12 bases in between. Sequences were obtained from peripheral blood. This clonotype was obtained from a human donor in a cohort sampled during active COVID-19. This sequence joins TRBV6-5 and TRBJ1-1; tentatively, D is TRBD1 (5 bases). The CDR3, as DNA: TGTGCCAGCAGTTACTCGAAGCGGGGGGGCACTGAAGCTTTCTTT. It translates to CASSYSKRGGTEAFF.